This T cell receptor beta chain was profiled in a study of T cells after posttransplantation cyclophosphamide. Here immunoSEQ multiplex PCR was the method, and the copy in TCRdb shows in-frame clones only, minus some. The data show approximately 8,300 clones, with approximately 85% seen just once and 17% held by the top ten. The V and J ends lost 6 bases and 7 bases, in that order; junction bases with no gene match: 3. Germline CDR1 MNHNS, CDR2 SASEGT. The CDR3 is made up of 13 amino acids. Overall study results and limits: TRB clonality was highly associated with recipient CMV seropositivity and reactivation. Tissue-infiltrating T cells from skin or gut overlapped little with blood T cells.

About this clone: Its antigen remains unidentified.

A marrow graft followed busulfan-fludarabine conditioning, with cyclophosphamide on days +3 and +4. The rearrangement links TRBV6-1 to TRBJ1-5, with TRBD1 identical over 10 bases. The receptor was isolated from a female patient aged 40-50 years who received an allogeneic stem cell transplant from a related donor, was CMV-positive, and had no GVHD. Some T cells could come from the graft donor. The material sequenced was CD4+ T cells sorted from blood, taken 950 to 1,200 days after allogeneic stem cell transplant with posttransplant cyclophosphamide. The CDR3 nucleotides read TGTGCCAGCAGCTGGACAGGGGGACAGCCCCAGCATTTT. It specifies CASSWTGGQPQHF.